This passage covers 16 T cell receptor beta chains from one sample sequenced in a study of shared clonotypes between healthy human individuals. Repertoires were generated with immunoSEQ multiplex PCR, while TCRdb's copy carries only in-frame clones and drops some. The profile covers some 470,000 clones, with 76% appearing a single time and 13% taken by the ten largest. Sequences were obtained from PBMCs. Every receptor here comes from a woman in her forties in good health. Some clones in this sample may be carry-over from other donors' samples.

The chain uses TRBV6-5 and TRBJ1-1; 9 nucleotides align to TRBD1. The V and J ends lost 5 bases and 7 bases, in that order; junction bases with no gene match: 11. Germline CDR1 and CDR2: MNHEY and SVGAGI. This CDR3 is 15 amino acids long. The CDR3 bases are TGTGCCAGCAGTCCCGCGGGCGGGACAGGGAATGAAGCTTTCTTT. Amino acids: CASSPAGGTGNEAFF.

V usage is TRBV7-2 and J usage is TRBJ2-5, with 8 bases that match TRBD1. Per germline, CDR1 SGHTA and CDR2 FQGNSA. Unmatched junction bases numbered 5, after V lost 4 bases and J lost 1 base. The CDR3 spans 15 residues. The CDR3 bases are TGTGCCAGCAGCTCATTCAGGGGGCCCCAAGAGACCCAGTACTTC. Encoded protein: CASSSFRGPQETQYF.

As concerns this clone: A far larger clone is one nucleotide away, so this likely arose from a read error. Different DNA sequences within this sample yield the same CDR3. V is TRBV23-1 and J is TRBJ2-7; possibly TRBD2 for D (5 bases). TRBV23-1 is filed as an ORF, its function uncertain. V gave up 3 bases and J gave up 4 bases, with 13 bases separating them. The CDR3 length is 14 residues. CDR3 loop: CASSHPGGGYEQYF. In nucleotides, the CDR3 is TGCGCCAGCAGTCACCCAGGAGGTGGGTACGAGCAGTACTTC.

This clone has just one count. This rearrangement joins TRBV6-5 to TRBJ2-2, with D unresolved. Germline V gives CDR1 MNHEY, CDR2 SVGAGI. This CDR3 has 12 amino acids. Between the trimmed V and J ends, which lost 3 bases and 7 bases, there was a span of 6 bases. The CDR3 coding sequence is TGTGCCAGCAGTTATGGGGACGGGGAGCTGTTTTTT. Amino acids: CASSYGDGELFF.

The chain employs TRBV29-1 and TRBJ2-7, with TRBD2 identical over 7 bases. Losses at the gene ends were 8 bases for V and 2 bases for J; bases not matched to a gene: 3. Germline lookup yields CDR1 SQVTM and CDR2 ANQGSEA. The CDR3 consists of 11 residues. CDR3 DNA: TGCAGCATAGGACTAGCCTACGAGCAGTACTTC. This translates into CSIGLAYEQYF.

The rearrangement joins TRBV11-2 to TRBJ2-2; perhaps TRBD2 as D (6 bases). Between the trimmed V and J ends, which lost 5 bases and 4 bases, there was a span of 14 bases. The germline V gene has CDR1 SGHAT and CDR2 FQNNGV. The CDR3 loop spans 15 amino acids. Here the CDR3 reads CASSPGVAVTGELFF. The CDR3 DNA sequence: TGTGCCAGCAGCCCGGGGGTAGCAGTCACCGGGGAGCTGTTTTTT.

This clone showed up just a few times. The CDR3 region is CASSLGTGKQPQHF. Here the CDR3 DNA reads TGTGCCAGCAGTTTAGGGACAGGTAAACAGCCCCAGCATTTT. The rearrangement joins TRBV27 to TRBJ1-5, with 8 nucleotides matching TRBD1. The CDR3 totals 14 residues. The germline gives CDR1 MNHEY, CDR2 SMNVEV (reference sequence). V lost 2 bases to trimming and J lost 7 bases; unmatched junction nucleotides: 4.

This clone was observed a single time. This chain connects TRBV27 to TRBJ2-5; possibly TRBD2 for D (6 bases). V dropped 0 bases and J dropped 12 bases, with 17 bases sitting between them. The CDR3 has 14 residues. Germline CDR1 MNHEY, CDR2 SMNVEV (reference sequence). CDR3 sequence (DNA): TGTGCCAGCAGTTTATCTGGGGGGACTGCGGGAAAGTACTTC. Amino acid sequence: CASSLSGGTAGKYF.

The rearrangement joins TRBV15 to TRBJ2-5; 8 bases map to TRBD2. The DNA end is more similar to TRBJ2-7, so the J call may be wrong. Germline-derived CDR1 and CDR2 are LNHNV and YYDKDF (reference sequence). This CDR3 region has 19 residues. CDR3 DNA: TGTGCCACCAGCAGAGATGGCGGGAGGCTAGCGGACCTAACCTACGAGCAGTACTTC. Translation: CATSRDGGRLADLTYEQYF.

The V and J genes are TRBV5-1 and TRBJ2-3; 8 bases fit TRBD1. The V gene end was trimmed by 4 bases and the J gene end by 2 bases; junction bases not matched to a gene: 12. This CDR3 has 17 amino acids. Germline V gives CDR1 SGHRS, CDR2 YFSETQ. The DNA of the CDR3 is TGCGCCAGCAGCCCTCTAGGGACAGGTATTATCACAGATACGCAGTATTTT. Translated: CASSPLGTGIITDTQYF.

DNA for the CDR3: TGCGCCAGCAGTTTAGGAGCGGTCTACGAGCAGTACTTC. This gives the protein CASSLGAVYEQYF. The V gene is TRBV5-1, the J gene TRBJ2-7, with D perhaps TRBD2 (5 bases). The V gene lost 5 bases and the J gene lost 3 bases, with 12 bases spanning the gap. Germline CDR1 SGHRS, CDR2 YFSETQ. The CDR3 is made up of 13 amino acids.

The chain carries TRBV20-1 and TRBJ2-1, with D unclear. CDR1 is DFQATT and CDR2 is SNEGSKA in the germline V gene (reference sequence). V dropped 3 bases and J dropped 5 bases, with 5 bases sitting between them. The CDR3 is 11 residues long. In DNA form, the CDR3 reads TGCAGTGCTAGGATAAACAATGAGCAGTTCTTC. This codes for CSARINNEQFF.

The table lists this clone with a few counts. This likely stems from a read error, as it lies one base from a far larger clone. The same CDR3 arises from other DNA sequences in this sample as well. The rearrangement joins TRBV21-1 to TRBJ1-2; the D call of TRBD1 is as the table states it, not checked on the DNA. TRBV21-1 counts as a pseudogene. The CDR3 contains 11 residues. CDR3 amino acids: CASGTGGSETF. In nucleotides, the CDR3 is TGTGCCAGCGGGACAGGGGGGAGCGAGACCTTC.

The CDR3 DNA sequence: TGCGCCAGCAGTGATTACCGGGAGGTTGACACAGATACGCAGTATTTT. It codes for CASSDYREVDTDTQYF. The V and J genes are TRBV10-2 and TRBJ2-3; TRBD2 matches 7 bases. This CDR3 has 16 residues. CDR1 is WSHSY, CDR2 SAAADI, per germline. The J segment lost 2 bases and the V segment lost 3 bases, leaving 8 bases of the junction unmatched.

V gene TRBV6-5 combines with J gene TRBJ1-5; D unresolved. V was trimmed by 3 bases and J by 11 bases, leaving 11 bases between them. Germline V gene data show CDR1 as MNHEY and CDR2 as SVGAGI. The CDR3 contains 12 residues. CDR3 in amino acids: CASSYLGEAQHF. CDR3 sequence (DNA): TGTGCCAGCAGTTATTTAGGAGAGGCCCAGCATTTT.

CDR3 DNA sequence: TGTGCCACCAGGCGAAGTTCTAATGAAAAACTGTTTTTT. It yields the protein CATRRSSNEKLFF. The rearrangement joins TRBV15 to TRBJ1-4; D gene uncertain. In germline, CDR1 is LNHNV, CDR2 YYDKDF (reference sequence). Between the trimmed V and J ends, which lost 6 bases and 3 bases, there was a span of 8 bases. The CDR3 runs to 13 residues.